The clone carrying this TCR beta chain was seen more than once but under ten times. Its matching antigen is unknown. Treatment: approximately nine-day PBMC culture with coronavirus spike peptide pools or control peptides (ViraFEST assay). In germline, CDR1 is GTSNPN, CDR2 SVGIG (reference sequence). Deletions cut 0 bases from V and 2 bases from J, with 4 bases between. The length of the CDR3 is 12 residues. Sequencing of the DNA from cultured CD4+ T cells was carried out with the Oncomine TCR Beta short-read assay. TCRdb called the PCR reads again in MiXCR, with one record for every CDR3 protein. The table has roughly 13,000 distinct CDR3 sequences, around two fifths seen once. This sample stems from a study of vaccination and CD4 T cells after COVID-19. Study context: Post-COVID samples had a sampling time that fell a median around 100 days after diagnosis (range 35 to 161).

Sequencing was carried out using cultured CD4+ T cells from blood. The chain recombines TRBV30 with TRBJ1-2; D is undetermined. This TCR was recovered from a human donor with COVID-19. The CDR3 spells CAWSVQNYGYTF. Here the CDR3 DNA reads TGTGCCTGGAGTGTACAGAACTATGGCTACACCTTC.